This T cell receptor beta chain was obtained from a study of a mutant IDH1 vaccine in newly diagnosed glioma. In the study overall: Most patients had received both radiotherapy and temozolomide, the prior options being radiotherapy, temozolomide, or both. It was at week 35 that visit V12 occurred, and at week 47 that visit V13 did.

In this sample, this clone turned up once. Its antigen is not identified. Time point described: week 35, safety follow-up. The study gave 300 ug of mutant IDH1 20-mer peptide per vaccine dose, with topical imiquimod. Trimming at V came to 5 bases and at J to 5 bases, leaving 6 bases not matched to a gene. Per the germline V gene, CDR1 is SGHRS and CDR2 is YFSETQ. The CDR3 has 14 amino acids. Here immunoSEQ multiplex PCR was the method, and the copy in TCRdb shows in-frame clones only, minus some. This table has tens of thousands of clones, roughly 80% appearing once. The sequencing used PBMCs, collected from a glioma patient whose treatment included an IDH1 peptide vaccine. V is TRBV5-1 and J is TRBJ2-2, with 7 bases lining up with TRBD2. The receptor was derived from a woman aged 18-30 years with glioma. CDR3 sequence: CASRGGTDTGELFF. CDR3 DNA sequence: TGCGCCAGCAGGGGAGGGACGGATACCGGGGAGCTGTTTTTT. Full variable domain (rest looked up from reference TRBV5-1 and TRBJ2-2): KAGVTQTPRYLIKTRGQQVTLSCSPISGHRSVSWYQQTPGQGLQFLFEYFSETQRNKGNFPGRFSGRQFSNSRSEMNVSTLELGDSALYLCASRGGTDTGELFFGEGSRLTVL.